The 14 T cell receptor beta chains below come from one sample, sequenced in a study of regulatory T cells in long-lasting Graves disease. Time point: newly diagnosed GD, antithyroid drugs for less than 3 months. The TCR library was made from RNA extracted from PBMCs. Relying on iRepertoire HTBI primers and Arm-PCR of CDR3 regions, the team built TCR beta libraries. TCRdb itself ran the multiplex PCR reads through MiXCR, one entry per CDR3 protein. The repertoire holds some 250,000 distinct CDR3 sequences, with about a sixth as singletons. The sequenced sample was peripheral blood mononuclear cells (PBMCs), obtained at new diagnosis, from a patient treated with antithyroid drugs. The source of these receptors is a female donor with Graves disease.

V is TRBV7-9 and J is TRBJ2-1; TRBD1 matches 8 bases. Germline V CDR1 and CDR2: SEHNR, FQNEAQ (reference sequence). The CDR3 is made up of 15 amino acids. The V and J ends lost 6 bases and 2 bases, in that order; junction bases with no gene match: 6. CDR3 DNA sequence: TGTGCCAGCAGACACGGACAGGGCCCCTACAATGAGCAGTTCTTC. Translated, it gives CASRHGQGPYNEQFF.

Ten or more counts support this clonotype. The chain couples TRBV12-3 or TRBV12-4 to TRBJ2-1; a possible D gene is TRBD2 (5 bases). The germline V and J ends were trimmed by 7 bases and 14 bases, with 12 bases remaining between them. There are 10 residues in the CDR3. The CDR3 sequence is CASKTKREFF. Written as DNA, the CDR3 is TGTGCCAGCAAGACTAAGAGGGAGTTCTTC.

A few counts support this clonotype. V is TRBV19 and J is TRBJ2-3, with D possibly being TRBD2 (6 bases). Germline V gene data show CDR1 as LNHDA and CDR2 as SQIVND (reference sequence). The CDR3 is 14 amino acids. Between the trimmed V and J ends, which lost 5 bases and 2 bases, there was a span of 11 bases. The CDR3 nucleotides are TGTGCCAGTAGTGCCGGGACTTTCACAGATACGCAGTATTTT. This translates into CASSAGTFTDTQYF.

This clonotype was detected only a few times. The chain is built from TRBV5-1 and TRBJ2-1; a weak D match, TRBD1 (5 bases). The CDR3 length is 13 residues. Germline loops: CDR1 SGHRS, CDR2 YFSETQ. V was pared by 1 base and J by 3 bases, with 5 bases between. CDR3 coding DNA: TGCGCCAGCAGCTTGACAGGCTACAATGAGCAGTTCTTC. It yields the protein CASSLTGYNEQFF.

The chain carries TRBV7-2 and TRBJ1-1, with D perhaps matching TRBD1 (5 bases). Trimming took off 2 bases at V and 4 bases at J, with 11 bases between the two ends. This CDR3 comprises 14 residues. The germline V gene encodes CDR1 SGHTA and CDR2 FQGNSA. The CDR3 nucleotides are TGTGCCAGCAGCTTATCTGCAGGGACCACTGAAGCTTTCTTT. It translates to CASSLSAGTTEAFF.

V usage is TRBV30 and J usage is TRBJ1-5; D ambiguous. The V end was cut by 0 bases, the J end by 0 bases, with 9 bases between. Germline lookup yields CDR1 GTSNPN and CDR2 SVGIG (reference sequence). The CDR3 sequence is 15 residues long. CDR3 coding DNA: TGTGCCTGGAGTGTGGGAGGATATAGCAATCAGCCCCAGCATTTT. This translates into CAWSVGGYSNQPQHF.

This clonotype occurred many times. The V gene is TRBV6-2 or TRBV6-3, the J gene TRBJ1-6; D is unclear. Trimming removed 1 base at V and 5 bases at J, with 9 bases between. This CDR3 region has 15 residues. Germline CDR1 reads MNHEY; CDR2 reads SVGEGT. DNA for the CDR3: TGTGCCAGCAGTTACTTACAGAGACATAATTCACCCCTCCACTTT. Translation gives CASSYLQRHNSPLHF.

In regard to this clonotype: One base away lies a much larger clone, so this may be a sequencing read error. The genes are TRBV6-1 and TRBJ2-5; 7 nucleotides align to TRBD1. The V and J ends lost 7 bases and 3 bases, in that order; junction bases with no gene match: 11. The CDR3 length is 15 residues. Per germline, CDR1 MNHNS and CDR2 SASEGT. Here the CDR3 reads CASNNRDRSKETQYF. Written as DNA, the CDR3 is TGTGCCAGCAACAACCGGGACAGATCTAAAGAGACCCAGTACTTC.

The V and J genes are TRBV11-3 and TRBJ2-1; 15 nucleotides align to TRBD2. Germline V lookup: CDR1 SGHNT, CDR2 YENEEA. With 3 bases clipped from V and 8 bases from J, the junction kept 11 bases outside the gene matches. The CDR3 has 18 amino acids. The CDR3 reads CASSFPPSGLAGGDEQFF. The CDR3 DNA reads as TGTGCCAGCAGCTTCCCCCCCAGCGGACTAGCGGGAGGGGATGAGCAGTTCTTC.

In regard to this clonotype: A much larger clone differs by one base, so this may be a read error. The chain links TRBV6-5 to TRBJ2-2; D gene ambiguous. Trimming left V 2 bases short and J 8 bases short, with 12 bases between. From germline, CDR1 is MNHEY and CDR2 SVGAGI. The CDR3 length is 14 residues. CDR3 loop: CASSYSQLKGELFF. The DNA for the CDR3 is TGTGCCAGCAGTTACAGCCAGCTTAAGGGGGAGCTGTTTTTT.

This clonotype was seen once. V and J are TRBV7-2 and TRBJ1-2, with 9 bases aligning to TRBD1. This CDR3 has 15 residues. The germline CDR1 and CDR2 sequences are SGHTA and FQGNSA. V shed 4 bases, J shed 3 bases, and the junction held 6 bases outside the gene matches. The CDR3 is CASSSPDRGDYGYTF. CDR3 DNA: TGTGCCAGCAGCTCCCCGGACAGGGGAGACTATGGCTACACCTTC.

This clonotype was recorded a few times. The genes are TRBV6-2 or TRBV6-3 and TRBJ2-1, with D maybe TRBD2 (5 bases). Germline V gene lookup returns CDR1 MNHEY and CDR2 SVGEGT. The CDR3 spans 16 residues. V was clipped by 7 bases and J by 0 bases, with 16 bases between them. DNA for the CDR3: TGTGCCAGCACCCCTTGGGGTACTAGCTCCTACAATGAGCAGTTCTTC. Residues: CASTPWGTSSYNEQFF.

The chain combines TRBV12-3 or TRBV12-4 with TRBJ2-3; 10 bases fit TRBD2. The V segment lost 8 bases and the J segment 4 bases; nucleotides outside the gene matches: 3. The CDR3 loop spans 13 amino acids. The CDR3 sequence is CASELAGSDTQYF. In DNA, the CDR3 is TGTGCCAGCGAACTAGCGGGATCAGATACGCAGTATTTT.

This clonotype was seen many times. The chain couples TRBV6-2 or TRBV6-3 to TRBJ2-3; TRBD2 matches 9 bases. The CDR3 length is 19 residues. Losses at the gene ends were 2 bases for V and 5 bases for J; bases not matched to a gene: 17. Germline-derived CDR1 and CDR2 are MNHEY and SVGEGT. CDR3 loop: CASSYIEGGGGRAQDTQYF. The DNA for the CDR3 is TGTGCCAGCAGTTACATCGAAGGGGGCGGCGGGAGGGCCCAAGATACGCAGTATTTT.